This TCR beta chain was identified in a study of CD8+CD57+ T cells in acquired aplastic anemia. The template for TCR beta VDJ and CDR3 sequence profiling was genomic DNA. TCRdb redid the calling of the reads with MiXCR, one entry per CDR3 protein. Of approximately 470,000 distinct CDR3 sequences detected, 25% to 40% appear once; the ten largest clones hold 0.7% to 1%. Sequenced patients had shown CD8+CD57+ cell expansion by flow cytometry. V dropped 1 base and J dropped 5 bases, with 4 bases sitting between them. Looked up from germline, CDR1 is SGHTA and CDR2 is FQGNSA. CDR3 length equals 12 residues. In this sample, this clonotype turned up many times.

The sequence derives from a human donor with aplastic anemia. The chain couples TRBV7-2 to TRBJ2-3; no firm D call. Sequencing was done on a sample of sorted CD4+, CD8+, or CD8+CD57+ T cells (not recorded which) from PBMCs. The CDR3 DNA follows: TGTGCCAGCAGCTTAGAGGGAGATACGCAGTATTTT. It codes for CASSLEGDTQYF.